Following are 2 T cell receptor beta chains from one sample sequenced in a study of beta chain features in type 1 diabetes. As every portion of the isolated RNA was reverse transcribed, the sequencing read expressed TCRB transcripts. Sequenced by immunoSEQ multiplex PCR; TCRdb stores in-frame clones only, minus some. The data show about 300,000 clones, roughly 8% seen once. Sequencing input: central memory CD4+ T cells from blood. The receptors originated from a woman aged 18-30 years in good health.

This clone has a handful of counts. The V gene is TRBV5-5, the J gene TRBJ2-5, with a possible D match to TRBD2 (6 bases). Germline V gives CDR1 SGHKS, CDR2 YYEKEE (reference sequence). This CDR3 has 14 residues. Trimming left V 4 bases short and J 4 bases short, with 14 bases between. The DNA of the CDR3 is TGTGCCAGCAGCCCAAAGACTAGGGGAGAGACCCAGTACTTC. Encoded protein: CASSPKTRGETQYF.

The genes are TRBV4-2 and TRBJ2-7; D gene unclear. Looked up from germline, CDR1 is LGHNA and CDR2 is YNFKEQ. CDR3 size: 14 residues. The germline V and J ends were trimmed by 5 bases and 3 bases, with 14 bases remaining between them. This CDR3 is CASSSRAIVYEQYF. The CDR3 nucleotides read TGTGCCAGCAGCTCAAGGGCGATAGTCTACGAGCAGTACTTC.